This T cell receptor (beta chain) appears in the sequencing data of a study of blood T cell repertoires in COVID-19. About the research overall: Both acute and convalescent COVID-19 samples were obtained from the United States, Italy and Spain. Sources were T cells, B-cell-depleted T cells, or PBMCs; the material itself was cDNA or gDNA.

The CDR3 totals 17 residues. V was clipped by 0 bases and J by 5 bases, with 18 bases between them. The germline V gene has CDR1 MGHRA and CDR2 YSYEKL. Recruited during active infection, patients (from Seattle) were subsequently followed longitudinally. Clones were sequenced by immunoSEQ multiplex PCR, and TCRdb holds only the in-frame ones, with some missing. There are 250,000 to 400,000 clones in the sample; approximately 87% occur only once, and approximately 2.9% lies in the top ten. Source material: peripheral blood. V and J are TRBV4-1 and TRBJ2-3; perhaps TRBD2 as D (6 bases). This TCR was sampled from a woman in her twenties or thirties with COVID-19, enrolled during active disease. DNA for the CDR3: TGCGCCAGCAGCCAAGATTCAGGCGGGAAATGGAAAGATACGCAGTATTTT. Residues: CASSQDSGGKWKDTQYF.